The clone carrying this T cell receptor (beta chain) has a handful of counts. The source of the sample is a study of blood T cell repertoires in COVID-19. Study details: The United States, Italy and Spain supplied acute and convalescent COVID-19 samples. PBMCs, B-cell-depleted T cells, or T cells provided the cDNA or gDNA that made up the material.

Patients from Seattle were sampled longitudinally, starting during active infection. Produced via immunoSEQ multiplex PCR; TCRdb's table is partial and in-frame only. This table holds almost 25,000 clones, about 81% found once. The sample comprised peripheral blood. The clonotype originates from a woman aged 70-85 years with COVID-19, enrolled during active disease.

The CDR3 protein is CASSWGASGGTNEQFF. CDR3 in DNA: TGCGCCAGCAGCTGGGGAGCTAGCGGGGGTACCAATGAGCAGTTCTTC. The V and J genes are TRBV5-1 and TRBJ2-1; 10 positions match TRBD2. The length of the CDR3 is 16 residues. Germline assignment: CDR1 SGHRS and CDR2 YFSETQ. Trimming removed 3 bases from V and 6 bases from J; junction bases left unmatched: 9.